The clone carrying this TCR beta chain was counted between two and nine times. This record belongs to a study of T-cell reconstitution after alpha-beta-depleted transplantation in children. TCRbeta library preparation incorporated unique molecular identifiers. TCRdb passed the PCR reads through MiXCR, listing each CDR3 protein once. The sample carries about 460,000 distinct CDR3 sequences, about an eighth recorded once. The CDR3 consists of 16 residues. V lost 0 bases and J lost 1, with 10 bases in between. The germline V gene encodes CDR1 LNHDA and CDR2 SQIVND (reference sequence). This TCR was recovered from a female patient aged 2-9 years who had a stem cell transplant for aplastic anemia, so the T cells may come from the graft donor. Sequencing was performed on PBMCs, mostly from graft donor cells, taken 180 days after TCRalphabeta/CD19-depleted stem cell transplant. The rearrangement joins TRBV19 to TRBJ2-1; maybe TRBD2 (6 bases). The CDR3 DNA reads TGTGCCAGTAGTATAGATCGAGGAGGGTCCTACAATGAGCAGTTCTTC. Its translation: CASSIDRGGSYNEQFF.